This record concerns one T cell receptor beta chain sequence. Its specificity is not known. Using about 0.2 ug DNA, tens of thousands of T cell genomes, the sorted-subset replicate PCRs were run. Libraries were prepared by immunoSEQ multiplex PCR; TCRdb keeps only in-frame clonotypes and omits some of them. The table has millions of clones, about 95% seen once. The data were obtained in a study of shared clonotypes between healthy human individuals. Findings of the study overall: Clonotype sharing across donors was expected to vary with sequencing depth.

Naive CD8 cells comprised CD45RO-negative, CCR7-positively selected cells, excluding terminally differentiated effector memory CD45RA+ cells. Every donor, a Caucasian adult, lived in Nashville, Tennessee. There are 16 residues in the CDR3. V shed 0 bases and J shed 0 bases, with 9 bases lying between them. Per germline, CDR1 MGHRA and CDR2 YSYEKL. The J gene is TRBJ2-4, the V gene TRBV4-1; tentatively, D is TRBD1 or TRBD2 (5 bases each). Sequences were obtained from naive CD8+ T cells sorted from blood. This receptor was identified in a man aged 18 to 30 in good health. The CDR3 coding sequence is TGCGCCAGCAGCCAAGAACGGGGCCTAGCCAAAAACATTCAGTACTTC. This sequence encodes CASSQERGLAKNIQYF.